What follows is one T cell receptor (beta chain) and its context. Antigen unknown. Given a much more abundant clone one base away, this may be a read error. The data stem from a study of Graves' ophthalmopathy and Graves' hyperthyroidism. Whole-study findings and limits: It was with roughly 71% sensitivity and around 72% specificity that the model predicted ophthalmopathy progression.

Ages of hyperthyroidism patients ran from 18 to 65, and their diagnoses were new, under 2 months' duration. Clinicians diagnosed using symptoms, serum thyroxine, TRAb, thyroid ultrasound and orbital computed tomography. Transcripts of RNA were the source for amplifying TCR beta CDR3 regions. First-round RT-PCR with HTBI primers preceded a second-round multiplex PCR. TCRdb recomputed calls from the multiplex PCR reads with MiXCR, one row per CDR3 protein. The repertoire holds around 1.1 million distinct CDR3 sequences, with about two fifths as singletons. CDR3 size: 16 residues. Unmatched junction bases numbered 7, after V lost 0 bases and J lost 5 bases. Germline loops: CDR1 SGHTA, CDR2 FQGNSA.

This receptor was taken from an adult man with Graves' hyperthyroidism. The V call is TRBV7-2, the J call TRBJ2-5; 9 positions agree with TRBD2. The specimen was peripheral blood or thyroid tissue (not recorded which). The CDR3 DNA sequence: TGTGCCAGCAGCTTAGCCGGGGCGGGGGGGCTCGAGACCCAGTACTTC. Translating gives CASSLAGAGGLETQYF.